This T cell receptor (beta chain) was profiled in a study of cytomegalovirus exposure and HLA in healthy donors. About this clone itself: Its antigen is undetermined.

PCR amplification relied on 60 Vbeta primers (plus 13 Jbeta primers). Original methodology: In a later analysis, of tens of millions of unique beta chains, about 12 million appeared in at least two donors. The repertoire was sequenced with immunoSEQ multiplex PCR; TCRdb's copy has only in-frame clones and lacks some. V and J calls and clone size are as listed in that table; D and trimming were resolved from the DNA. This repertoire shows 90,000 to 110,000 clones, 80% to 85% found once; its top ten account for about 6.9%. The CDR3 runs to 15 residues. Germline V CDR1 and CDR2: SGDLS, YYNGEE. The germline V and J ends were trimmed by 4 bases and 3 bases, with 16 bases remaining between them. Study outcomes and limitations: As confirmed in vitro, three CMV-associated chains were specific for CMV antigens.

The chain joins TRBV9 to TRBJ1-2; D is ambiguous. The sequenced sample was PBMCs. The source of this sequence is a man between 25 and 39 years old in good health and CMV-seropositive. The CDR3 bases are TGTGCCAGCAGCTCAAGGGCCTGGCGGGACTATGGCTACACCTTC. Protein: CASSSRAWRDYGYTF.